Listed here are 14 T cell receptor beta chains from one sample, sequenced in a study of early T cells in non-severe SARS-CoV-2 infection. TCRdb redid the calling of the 5' RACE reads with MiXCR, one entry per CDR3 protein. This table has about 130,000 distinct CDR3 sequences, more than 13% appearing once. Sequenced input: whole blood. The receptors shown here come from an adult who was a healthcare worker with PCR-confirmed SARS-CoV-2 infection or an uninfected control (not recorded which).

This clonotype showed up just a few times. The chain carries TRBV2 and TRBJ2-2; D may correspond to TRBD1 or TRBD2 (5 bases each). V was clipped by 7 bases and J by 0 bases, with 9 bases between them. The length of the CDR3 is 14 residues. Germline CDR1 and CDR2: SNHLY and FYNNEI. CDR3 in DNA: TGTGCCAGCAATGAGGGGACGAACACCGGGGAGCTGTTTTTT. Translation: CASNEGTNTGELFF.

There are many counts of this clonotype. The chain couples TRBV10-3 to TRBJ2-7, with unresolved D. The CDR3 spans 14 residues. Trimming stripped 2 bases from V and 3 bases from J, with 11 bases between. CDR1 ENHRY and CDR2 SYGVKD come from the germline V gene. The CDR3 reads CAISESVLDYEQYF. The DNA of the CDR3 is TGTGCCATCAGTGAGAGCGTCCTCGACTACGAGCAGTACTTC.

This clonotype has just a few counts. The chain recombines TRBV18 with TRBJ1-1; D possibly corresponds to TRBD1 (5 bases). Germline V gene sequence: CDR1 KGHSH, CDR2 LQKENI. The V and J ends lost 4 bases and 2 bases respectively, with 11 bases between them. The CDR3 is 14 residues long. The CDR3 protein is CASSQRQLNTEAFF. In DNA form, the CDR3 reads TGTGCCAGCTCACAAAGACAGCTAAACACTGAAGCTTTCTTT.

This clonotype has at least ten counts. The chain joins TRBV29-1 to TRBJ2-7; 9 nucleotides match TRBD1. The V gene's germline CDR1 is SQVTM and CDR2 ANQGSEA. The CDR3 consists of 13 residues. With 5 bases clipped from V and 0 bases from J, the junction kept 2 bases outside the gene matches. CDR3 bases: TGCAGCGTTAAGACAGGGGGCTCCTACGAGCAGTACTTC. As protein: CSVKTGGSYEQYF.

The chain has TRBV29-1 and TRBJ1-2, with 8 bases aligning to TRBD1. After removal of 5 bases from V and 8 bases from J, the junction contained 4 bases not matched to a gene. The CDR3 spans 11 residues. Germline values: CDR1 SQVTM, CDR2 ANQGSEA. CDR3 sequence: CSVQGAGGYTF. CDR3 nucleotides: TGCAGCGTTCAGGGGGCGGGAGGCTACACCTTC.

In this sample, this clonotype turned up once. Just one base apart from a much larger clone, this may be a read error. CDR3 residues: CAGSFSGVGEKLFF. The CDR3 DNA follows: TGTGCCGGCAGCTTTTCAGGGGTTGGCGAAAAACTGTTTTTT. The chain has TRBV5-5 and TRBJ1-4; maybe TRBD1 (6 bases). The CDR3 runs to 14 residues. Germline-derived CDR1 and CDR2 are SGHKS and YYEKEE (reference sequence).

This clonotype has only a few counts. The chain combines TRBV3-1 with TRBJ2-2; unclear D gene. CDR1 and CDR2 (germline): LGHDT, YNNKEL (reference sequence). V was trimmed by 2 bases and J by 6 bases, leaving 16 bases between them. The CDR3 is 16 amino acids. Here the CDR3 reads CASSQRRPGSAGELFF. DNA for the CDR3: TGTGCCAGCAGCCAACGCCGACCCGGGTCCGCCGGGGAGCTGTTTTTT.

The rearrangement links TRBV15 to TRBJ1-1, with 7 bases identical to TRBD1. Losses at the gene ends were 5 bases for V and 3 bases for J; bases not matched to a gene: 9. CDR1 and CDR2 (germline): LNHNV, YYDKDF (reference sequence). CDR3 size: 15 residues. The CDR3 DNA follows: TGTGCCACCAGCCGACTGACAGGGAGCTACACTGAAGCTTTCTTT. Translation: CATSRLTGSYTEAFF.

A few counts support this clonotype. In DNA, the CDR3 is TGTGCCAGCAGCTTGGGCAAGGGGGCCGAAGAGACCCAGTACTTC. It translates to CASSLGKGAEETQYF. This chain uses TRBV11-2 with TRBJ2-5; 7 nucleotides match TRBD1. J was trimmed by 3 bases and V by 3 bases; bases with no gene match: 7. Germline CDR1 is SGHAT and CDR2 is FQNNGV. This CDR3 is 15 amino acids long.

V and J are TRBV18 and TRBJ2-3; 9 positions match TRBD2. Trimming took 1 base from V and 4 from J; bases not matched to a gene: 3. The CDR3 sequence is 15 residues long. Germline V lookup: CDR1 KGHSH, CDR2 LQKENI. The CDR3 protein is CASSPLAGEADTQYF. Written as DNA, the CDR3 is TGTGCCAGCTCACCACTAGCGGGGGAGGCAGATACGCAGTATTTT.

V usage is TRBV5-1 and J usage is TRBJ1-4; D is ambiguous. Deletions cut 2 bases from V and 5 bases from J, with 16 bases between. There are 16 residues in the CDR3. Germline V gene sequence: CDR1 SGHRS, CDR2 YFSETQ. The CDR3 DNA reads as TGCGCCAGCAGCTTTAGTGTCGGGGTGAAGAATGAAAAACTGTTTTTT. As protein: CASSFSVGVKNEKLFF.

This sequence joins TRBV5-1 and TRBJ2-2, with 7 bases that match TRBD1. This CDR3 has 14 residues. CDR1 is SGHRS and CDR2 is YFSETQ in the germline V gene. V gave up 2 bases and J gave up 3 bases; unmatched junction bases: 1. CDR3 sequence reads: CASSLTGDTGELFF. The CDR3 DNA sequence: TGCGCCAGCAGCTTAACAGGGGACACCGGGGAGCTGTTTTTT.

This clonotype was counted only a few times. J is TRBJ1-2 and V is TRBV29-1; D remains unclear. The CDR3 is made up of 12 amino acids. Trimming stripped 4 bases from V and 2 bases from J, with 8 bases between. The germline V gene encodes CDR1 SQVTM and CDR2 ANQGSEA. CDR3 sequence: CSVGSSNYGYTF. CDR3 nucleotides: TGCAGCGTTGGGTCGAGCAACTATGGCTACACCTTC.

About this clonotype: The junction and the germline gene differ at one end; a read error may be behind it. The chain joins TRBV7-9 to TRBJ2-5; a weak D match, TRBD2 (8 bases). This CDR3 is built from 17 residues. The germline CDR1 and CDR2 sequences are SEHNR and FQNEAQ (reference sequence). CDR3 residues: CTSSLFSGGPGGETQYF. The CDR3 coding sequence is TGTACCAGCAGCTTATTCAGCGGGGGCCCAGGGGGAGAGACCCAGTACTTC.